These 21 T cell receptor beta chains were sequenced from one sample in a study of human T cells and chemical hapten exposure (dated by TCRdb to the early 2020s). The library was produced with RACE. TCRdb lists the instrument as NextSeq 500. Clones were called with MiXCR by TCRdb after fastp trimmed the public reads at Q25, and only in-frame beta chains were retained. Rows merge per CDR3 protein into single entries with the most common DNA and genes. In this sample the table shows 95,000 to 150,000 distinct CDR3 sequences, roughly 13% of which occur a single time. The top ten hold 0.92% of the sample. According to the study, the label for this sample's time point signals: patch test 1, 2 weeks after DPC sensitization. The treatment or condition label on this specimen signifies: therapeutic diphenylcyclopropenone sensitization with weekly scalp DPC. Sequenced here: whole blood, sampled in connection with sensitization to the hapten diphenylcyclopropenone (DPC). These TCRs come from a man aged 18 to 35 with alopecia areata. Some clones in this sample may be carry-over from other donors' samples.

This clonotype was seen repeatedly, ten times or more. V usage is TRBV24-1 and J usage is TRBJ2-3; 8 nucleotides agree with TRBD1. Germline V CDR1 and CDR2: KGHDR, SFDVKD. This CDR3 contains 15 residues. V gave up 5 bases and J gave up 5 bases; unmatched junction bases: 8. The CDR3 region has the DNA TGTGCCACCAGTGGGAGCTTTGGGACAGGAGATACGCAGTATTTT. It encodes CATSGSFGTGDTQYF.

This clonotype was observed a handful of times. The chain employs TRBV3-2 and TRBJ2-3; TRBD2, as called in the table, went unchecked against the DNA. TRBV3-2 is a recognized pseudogene. This CDR3 comprises 17 residues. CDR3 sequence (DNA): TGTGCCAGCAGCCAGGTGGACTACCCAACTTTCACAGATACGCAGTATTTT. Protein sequence: CASSQVDYPTFTDTQYF.

This clonotype has a count of ten or more. The chain has TRBV20-1 and TRBJ2-1, with TRBD2 matching 9 bases. This CDR3 contains 16 residues. V trimming: 1 base; J trimming: 6 bases; junction bases outside the gene matches: 10. Germline V gives CDR1 DFQATT, CDR2 SNEGSKA (reference sequence). The CDR3 protein is CSARGVRGGGSNEQFF. The CDR3 nucleotides are TGCAGTGCTAGAGGAGTGCGGGGGGGCGGTAGCAATGAGCAGTTCTTC.

The rearrangement links TRBV24-1 to TRBJ2-5; 7 bases agree with TRBD2. Germline V gene data show CDR1 as KGHDR and CDR2 as SFDVKD. CDR3 size: 17 residues. Germline trimming cut 1 base from V and 1 base from J; bases unmatched to any gene: 8. CDR3 DNA: TGTGCCACCAGTGATTTTCAGCGGGGTACTCTCCAAGAGACCCAGTACTTC. Translated, it gives CATSDFQRGTLQETQYF.

This clonotype was seen more than once but under ten times. CDR3 sequence reads: CASSLGTQETQYF. CDR3 nucleotides: TGTGCCAGCAGCTTAGGGACCCAAGAGACCCAGTACTTC. The chain employs TRBV11-2 and TRBJ2-5, with D uncertain. The CDR3 contains 13 residues. Germline V CDR1 and CDR2: SGHAT, FQNNGV. V was cut by 1 base and J by 1 base, with 4 bases left in between.

This sequence joins TRBV7-7 and TRBJ2-5; D is undetermined. The CDR3 is 12 residues long. V lost 6 bases, J lost 1 base, and 6 bases lay in between. CDR1 SSHAT and CDR2 FNYEAQ come from the germline V gene (reference sequence). In nucleotides, the CDR3 is TGTGCCAGCAGACAGTGCCAAGAGACCCAGTACTTC. This gives the protein CASRQCQETQYF. Combining the CDR3 with reference TRBV7-7 and TRBJ2-5 gives the whole variable domain GAGVSQSPRYKVTKRGQDVTLRCDPISSHATLYWYQQALGQGPEFLTYFNYEAQPDKSGLPSDRFSAERPEGSISTLTIQRTEQRDSAMYRCASRQCQETQYFGPGTRLLVL.

The rearrangement joins TRBV3-1 to TRBJ2-1; weak D call: TRBD1 (6 bases). The CDR3 totals 17 residues. Trimming removed 2 bases at V and 0 bases at J, with 14 bases between. Looked up from germline, CDR1 is LGHDT and CDR2 is YNNKEL (reference sequence). Written as DNA, the CDR3 is TGTGCCAGCAGCCAATATACGAAGGGGGACTCCTACAATGAGCAGTTCTTC. This sequence encodes CASSQYTKGDSYNEQFF.

This clonotype was observed a handful of times. The chain has TRBV5-4 and TRBJ2-5, with 7 bases that match TRBD1. The J segment lost 1 base and the V segment lost 0 bases, leaving 0 bases of the junction unmatched. Germline V gene data show CDR1 as SGHNT and CDR2 as YYREEE (reference sequence). The CDR3 is made up of 14 amino acids. The CDR3, as DNA: TGTGCCAGCAGCTTGGGACAGGGCCAAGAGACCCAGTACTTC. This gives the protein CASSLGQGQETQYF.

V gene TRBV29-1 combines with J gene TRBJ2-5, with D possibly being TRBD2 (5 bases). V shed 4 bases and J shed 4 bases, with 13 bases lying between them. Germline V gives CDR1 SQVTM, CDR2 ANQGSEA. The CDR3 is made up of 13 amino acids. The CDR3 nucleotides read TGCAGCGTTGTAGGGTGGCGGGCAGAGACCCAGTACTTC. Its protein is CSVVGWRAETQYF.

The V gene is TRBV4-3, the J gene TRBJ1-5; D call uncertain. CDR1 is LGHNA and CDR2 is YSLEER in the germline V gene. V was shortened by 0 bases and J by 1 base, with 7 bases between the two germline ends. CDR3 length equals 15 residues. The CDR3 reads CASSQDTYSNQPQHF. DNA of the CDR3: TGCGCCAGCAGCCAAGATACATACAGCAATCAGCCCCAGCATTTT.

This clonotype was detected a few times. J is TRBJ2-1 and V is TRBV7-8, with D perhaps TRBD1 (5 bases). V was cut by 1 base and J by 3 bases, with 10 bases left in between. Germline CDR1 and CDR2: SGHVS and FQNEAQ. The CDR3 totals 15 residues. The DNA of the CDR3 is TGTGCCAGCAGCTTAGGGCAGGGCCTCTACAATGAGCAGTTCTTC. Its protein product is CASSLGQGLYNEQFF. Together with reference TRBV7-8 and TRBJ2-1, the CDR3 gives the full variable domain: GAGVSQSPRYKVAKRGQDVALRCDPISGHVSLFWYQQALGQGPEFLTYFQNEAQLDKSGLPSDRFFAERPEGSVSTLKIQRTQQEDSAVYLCASSLGQGLYNEQFFGPGTRLTVL.

The chain employs TRBV29-1 and TRBJ1-1, with TRBD1 identical over 7 bases. Germline trimming cut 4 bases from V and 3 bases from J; bases unmatched to any gene: 8. The CDR3 is made up of 14 amino acids. Germline values: CDR1 SQVTM, CDR2 ANQGSEA. In DNA form, the CDR3 reads TGCAGCGTTGCAACAGGGGAGTGGCACACTGAAGCTTTCTTT. Its translation is CSVATGEWHTEAFF.

This clonotype has only a few counts. The chain has TRBV29-1 and TRBJ2-3; 10 bases fit TRBD1. Per the germline V gene, CDR1 is SQVTM and CDR2 is ANQGSEA. The CDR3 covers 15 residues. V shed 6 bases, J shed 3 bases, and the junction held 9 bases outside the gene matches. The CDR3 coding sequence is TGCAGCGTCCCCAGACAGGGGGCTGGGACAGATACGCAGTATTTT. Translation: CSVPRQGAGTDTQYF.

The chain couples TRBV7-8 to TRBJ2-7, with D perhaps given as TRBD1 or TRBD2 (5 bases each). Trimming removed 0 bases from V and 5 bases from J, with 8 bases in between. The CDR3 is made up of 13 amino acids. In germline, CDR1 is SGHVS, CDR2 FQNEAQ. CDR3 in amino acids: CASSLAGTDEQYV. The DNA for the CDR3 is TGTGCCAGCAGCTTAGCCGGGACGGACGAGCAGTACGTC.

This clonotype was recorded at least ten times. The J gene is TRBJ1-6, the V gene TRBV7-9; a possible D gene is TRBD1 (5 bases). The V gene's germline CDR1 is SEHNR and CDR2 FQNEAQ (reference sequence). This CDR3 has 14 amino acids. V was pared by 5 bases and J by 5 bases, with 10 bases between. This chain's CDR3 is CASSLDRDNSPLHF. The CDR3 DNA sequence: TGTGCCAGCAGCCTTGACAGAGATAATTCACCCCTCCACTTT.

This clonotype was recorded many times. V usage is TRBV12-3 or TRBV12-4 and J usage is TRBJ1-5; the D gene is possibly TRBD1 (5 bases). Trimming shortened V by 5 bases and J by 0 bases, and 8 bases separated the two germline ends. The CDR3 contains 14 residues. The CDR3 DNA follows: TGTGCCAGCAGTCCAGGGAATAGCAATCAGCCCCAGCATTTT. It is translated as CASSPGNSNQPQHF.

Only a few counts were recorded for this clonotype. The chain uses TRBV29-1 and TRBJ2-3; 11 nucleotides line up with TRBD2. The CDR3 loop spans 16 amino acids. V dropped 3 bases and J dropped 2; count of bases not matched to a gene: 7. Germline CDR1 and CDR2: SQVTM and ANQGSEA. CDR3 bases: TGCAGCGTTGAGATACCTAGCGGGGGGTTCACAGATACGCAGTATTTT. This codes for CSVEIPSGGFTDTQYF.

In its sample, this clonotype was seen a few times. The V call is TRBV4-1, the J call TRBJ2-5; D is ambiguous. V lost 2 bases and J 4 bases, leaving 11 bases between the germline ends. Germline loops: CDR1 MGHRA, CDR2 YSYEKL. CDR3 length: 14 residues. CDR3 sequence reads: CASSQSTPGETQYF. Here the CDR3 DNA reads TGCGCCAGCAGCCAAAGCACACCGGGAGAGACCCAGTACTTC.

This clonotype was picked up a small number of times. This chain connects TRBV20-1 to TRBJ2-4; tentatively, D is TRBD1 or TRBD2 (5 bases each). The length of the CDR3 is 19 residues. The germline gives CDR1 DFQATT, CDR2 SNEGSKA (reference sequence). V was pared by 1 base and J by 0 bases, with 22 bases between. The CDR3 spells CSARGPPGRMDLAKNIQYF. As DNA, the CDR3 is TGCAGTGCTAGAGGCCCCCCGGGACGGATGGATTTAGCCAAAAACATTCAGTACTTC.

This CDR3 reads CASSLAGAEQFF. CDR3 DNA sequence: TGTGCCAGCAGTTTAGCAGGGGCCGAGCAGTTCTTC. This rearrangement joins TRBV12-3 or TRBV12-4 to TRBJ2-1; tentatively, D is TRBD1 (5 bases). Between the trimmed V and J ends, which lost 0 bases and 10 bases, there was a span of 7 bases. This CDR3 region has 12 residues.

This clonotype was observed a few times. The chain employs TRBV19 and TRBJ1-1; 7 nucleotides line up with TRBD1. Germline lookup yields CDR1 LNHDA and CDR2 SQIVND (reference sequence). V dropped 2 bases and J dropped 6; count of bases not matched to a gene: 9. The CDR3 has 15 amino acids. The chain's CDR3 is CASSIPSRQGPEAFF. CDR3 nucleotide sequence: TGTGCCAGTAGTATACCCTCGCGACAGGGCCCTGAAGCTTTCTTT.